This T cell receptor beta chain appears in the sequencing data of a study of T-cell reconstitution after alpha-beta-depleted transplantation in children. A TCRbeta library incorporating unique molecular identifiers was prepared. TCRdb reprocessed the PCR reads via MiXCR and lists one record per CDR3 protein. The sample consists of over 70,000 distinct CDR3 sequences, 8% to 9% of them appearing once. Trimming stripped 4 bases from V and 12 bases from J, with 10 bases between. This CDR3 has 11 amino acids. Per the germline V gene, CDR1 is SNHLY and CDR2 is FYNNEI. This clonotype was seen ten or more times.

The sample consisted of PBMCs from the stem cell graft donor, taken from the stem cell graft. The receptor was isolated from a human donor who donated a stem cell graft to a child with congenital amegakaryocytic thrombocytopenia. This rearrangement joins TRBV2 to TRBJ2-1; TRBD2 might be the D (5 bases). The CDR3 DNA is TGTGCCAGCAGTGCGGGGTCGGGGCAGTTCTTC. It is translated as CASSAGSGQFF.